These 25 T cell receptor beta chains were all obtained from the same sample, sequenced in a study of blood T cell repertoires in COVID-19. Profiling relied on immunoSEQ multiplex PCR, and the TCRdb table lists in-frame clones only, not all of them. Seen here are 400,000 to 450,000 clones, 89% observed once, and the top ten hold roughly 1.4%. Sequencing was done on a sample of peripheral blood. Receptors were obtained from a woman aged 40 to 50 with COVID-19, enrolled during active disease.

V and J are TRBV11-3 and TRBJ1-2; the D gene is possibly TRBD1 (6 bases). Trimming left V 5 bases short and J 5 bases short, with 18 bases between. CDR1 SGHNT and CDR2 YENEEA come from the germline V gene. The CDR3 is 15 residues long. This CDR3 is CASSPKGDPGYGYTF. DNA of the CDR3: TGTGCCAGCAGCCCCAAGGGGGACCCGGGGTATGGCTACACCTTC. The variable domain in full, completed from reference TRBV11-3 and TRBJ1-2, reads EAGVVQSPRYKIIEKKQPVAFWCNPISGHNTLYWYLQNLGQGPELLIRYENEEAVDDSQLPKDRFSAERLKGVDSTLKIQPAELGDSAVYLCASSPKGDPGYGYTFGSGTRLTVV.

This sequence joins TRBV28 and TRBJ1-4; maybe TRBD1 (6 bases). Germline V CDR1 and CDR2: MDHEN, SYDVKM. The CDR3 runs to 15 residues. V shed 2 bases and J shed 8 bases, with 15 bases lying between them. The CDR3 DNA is TGTGCCAGCAGTTTACTGGTAGGGGGACAAGAAAAACTGTTTTTT. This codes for CASSLLVGGQEKLFF.

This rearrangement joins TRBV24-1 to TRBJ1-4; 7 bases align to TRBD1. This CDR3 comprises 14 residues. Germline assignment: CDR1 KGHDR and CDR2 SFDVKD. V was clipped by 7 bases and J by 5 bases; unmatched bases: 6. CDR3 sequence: CATRETGPNEKLFF. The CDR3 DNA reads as TGTGCCACCAGAGAGACAGGGCCCAATGAAAAACTGTTTTTT.

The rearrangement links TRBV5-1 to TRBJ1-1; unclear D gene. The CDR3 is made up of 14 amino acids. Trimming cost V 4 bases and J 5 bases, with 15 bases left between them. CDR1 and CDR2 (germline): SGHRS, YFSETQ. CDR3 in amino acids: CASSLDPGGTEAFF. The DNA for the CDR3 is TGCGCCAGCAGCCTAGACCCTGGAGGTACTGAAGCTTTCTTT.

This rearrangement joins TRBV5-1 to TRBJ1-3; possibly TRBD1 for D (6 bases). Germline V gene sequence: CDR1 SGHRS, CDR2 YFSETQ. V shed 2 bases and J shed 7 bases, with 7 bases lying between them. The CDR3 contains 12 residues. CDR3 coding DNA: TGCGCCAGCAGCTTTGGGGGCAACACCATATATTTT. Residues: CASSFGGNTIYF.

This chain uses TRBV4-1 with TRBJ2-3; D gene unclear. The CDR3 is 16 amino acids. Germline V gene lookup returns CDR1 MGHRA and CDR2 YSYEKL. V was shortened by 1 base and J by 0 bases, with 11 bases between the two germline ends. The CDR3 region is CASSQGARTSTDTQYF. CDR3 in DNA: TGCGCCAGCAGCCAAGGGGCCAGAACTAGCACAGATACGCAGTATTTT.

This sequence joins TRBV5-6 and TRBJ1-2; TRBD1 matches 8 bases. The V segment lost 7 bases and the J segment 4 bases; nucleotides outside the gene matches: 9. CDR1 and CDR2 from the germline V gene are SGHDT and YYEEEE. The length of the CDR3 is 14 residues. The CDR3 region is CASAGQGQFYGYTF. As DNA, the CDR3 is TGTGCCAGCGCAGGACAGGGCCAGTTCTATGGCTACACCTTC.

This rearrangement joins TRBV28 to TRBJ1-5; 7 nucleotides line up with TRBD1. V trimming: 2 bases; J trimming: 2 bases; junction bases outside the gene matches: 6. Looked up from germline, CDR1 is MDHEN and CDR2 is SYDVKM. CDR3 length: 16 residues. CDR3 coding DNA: TGTGCCAGCAGTTTACCGACAGGGCTTGGCAATCAGCCCCAGCATTTT. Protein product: CASSLPTGLGNQPQHF. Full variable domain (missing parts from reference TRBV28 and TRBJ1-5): DVKVTQSSRYLVKRTGEKVFLECVQDMDHENMFWYRQDPGLGLRLIYFSYDVKMKEKGDIPEGYSVSREKKERFSLILESASTNQTSMYLCASSLPTGLGNQPQHFGDGTRLSIL.

The CDR3 is CAWSAEWFYEQYF. CDR3 in DNA: TGTGCCTGGAGTGCCGAGTGGTTCTACGAGCAGTACTTC. The V and J genes are TRBV30 and TRBJ2-7; D not resolved. This CDR3 is built from 13 residues. CDR1 and CDR2 (germline): GTSNPN, SVGIG (reference sequence). V was pared by 1 base and J by 3 bases, with 10 bases between.

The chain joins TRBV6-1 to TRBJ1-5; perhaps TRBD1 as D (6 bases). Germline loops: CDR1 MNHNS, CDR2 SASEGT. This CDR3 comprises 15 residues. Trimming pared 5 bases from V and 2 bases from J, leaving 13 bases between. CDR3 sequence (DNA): TGTGCCAGCAGTATAACAGGGCTTGGCAATCAGCCCCAGCATTTT. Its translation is CASSITGLGNQPQHF.

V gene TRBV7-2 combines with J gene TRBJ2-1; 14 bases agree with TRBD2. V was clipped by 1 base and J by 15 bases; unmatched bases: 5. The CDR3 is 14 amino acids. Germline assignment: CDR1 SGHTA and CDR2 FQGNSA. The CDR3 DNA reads TGTGCCAGCAGCTTAGGACTAGCGGGGGGGCGTCTGTTCTTC. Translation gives CASSLGLAGGRLFF.

The CDR3 DNA follows: TGTGCCAGTACCTCCAGGGTGAACACTGAAGCTTTCTTT. Translating it yields CASTSRVNTEAFF. The rearrangement joins TRBV19 to TRBJ1-1; possible D gene TRBD1, 5 bases. Germline CDR1 and CDR2: LNHDA and SQIVND (reference sequence). V lost 7 bases, J lost 0 bases, and 9 bases lay in between. The CDR3 contains 13 residues.

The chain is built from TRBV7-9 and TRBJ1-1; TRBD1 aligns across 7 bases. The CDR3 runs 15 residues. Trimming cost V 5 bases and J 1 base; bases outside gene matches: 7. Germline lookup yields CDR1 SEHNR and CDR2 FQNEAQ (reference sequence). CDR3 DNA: TGTGCCAGCAGCGCCGCGGGACAGTGGAACACTGAAGCTTTCTTT. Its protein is CASSAAGQWNTEAFF.

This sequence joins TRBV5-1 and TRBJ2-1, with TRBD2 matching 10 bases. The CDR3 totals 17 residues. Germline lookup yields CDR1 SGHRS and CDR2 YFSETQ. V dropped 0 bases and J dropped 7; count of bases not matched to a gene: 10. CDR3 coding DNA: TGCGCCAGCAGCTTGGGAACTAGCGGGGTAGGAAGTAATGAGCAGTTCTTC. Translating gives CASSLGTSGVGSNEQFF.

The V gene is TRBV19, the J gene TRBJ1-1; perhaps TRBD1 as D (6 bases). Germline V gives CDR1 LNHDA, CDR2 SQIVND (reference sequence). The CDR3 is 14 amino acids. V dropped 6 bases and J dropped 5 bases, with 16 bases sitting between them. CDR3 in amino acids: CASSQIQGRTEAFF. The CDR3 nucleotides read TGTGCCAGTAGCCAGATACAGGGTAGGACTGAAGCTTTCTTT.

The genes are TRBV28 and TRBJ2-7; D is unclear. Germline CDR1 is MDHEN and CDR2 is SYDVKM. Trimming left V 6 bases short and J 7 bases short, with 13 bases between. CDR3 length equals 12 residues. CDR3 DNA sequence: TGTGCCAGCAGAACACCTGCCGATGAGCAGTACTTC. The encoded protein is CASRTPADEQYF.

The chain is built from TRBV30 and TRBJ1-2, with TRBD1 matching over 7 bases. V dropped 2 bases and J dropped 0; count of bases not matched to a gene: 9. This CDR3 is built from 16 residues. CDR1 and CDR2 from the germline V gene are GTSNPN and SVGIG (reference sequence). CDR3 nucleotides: TGTGCCTGGAGTCCTGGAAGCAGGGGGTCTAACTATGGCTACACCTTC. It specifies CAWSPGSRGSNYGYTF.

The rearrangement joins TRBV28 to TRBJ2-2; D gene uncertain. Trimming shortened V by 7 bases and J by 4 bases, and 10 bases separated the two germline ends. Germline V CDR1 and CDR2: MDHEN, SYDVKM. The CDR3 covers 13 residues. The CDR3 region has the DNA TGTGCCAGCAATCGGGTGGTCACCGGGGAGCTGTTTTTT. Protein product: CASNRVVTGELFF.

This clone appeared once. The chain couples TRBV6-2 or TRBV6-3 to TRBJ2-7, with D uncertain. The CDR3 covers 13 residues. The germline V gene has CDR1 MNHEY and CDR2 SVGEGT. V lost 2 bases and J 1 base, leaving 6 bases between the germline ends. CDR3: CASSYGGSYEQYF. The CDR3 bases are TGTGCCAGCAGTTACGGCGGTTCCTACGAGCAGTACTTC.

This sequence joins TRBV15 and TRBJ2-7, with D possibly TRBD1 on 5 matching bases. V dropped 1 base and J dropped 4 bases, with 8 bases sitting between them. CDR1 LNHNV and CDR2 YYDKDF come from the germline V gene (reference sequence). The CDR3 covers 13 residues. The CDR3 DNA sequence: TGTGCCACCAGCAGAGTAGCAGGGTACGAGCAGTACTTC. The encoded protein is CATSRVAGYEQYF.

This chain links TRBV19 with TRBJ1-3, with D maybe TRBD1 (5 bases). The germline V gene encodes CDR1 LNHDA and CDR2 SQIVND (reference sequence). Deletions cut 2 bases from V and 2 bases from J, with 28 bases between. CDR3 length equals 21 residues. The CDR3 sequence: CASSIKSGAAIVKSPGNTIYF. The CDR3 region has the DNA TGTGCCAGTAGTATAAAAAGTGGGGCAGCCATCGTCAAATCCCCTGGAAACACCATATATTTT. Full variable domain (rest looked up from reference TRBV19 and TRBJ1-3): DGGITQSPKYLFRKEGQNVTLSCEQNLNHDAMYWYRQDPGQGLRLIYYSQIVNDFQKGDIAEGYSVSREKKESFPLTVTSAQKNPTAFYLCASSIKSGAAIVKSPGNTIYFGEGSWLTVV.

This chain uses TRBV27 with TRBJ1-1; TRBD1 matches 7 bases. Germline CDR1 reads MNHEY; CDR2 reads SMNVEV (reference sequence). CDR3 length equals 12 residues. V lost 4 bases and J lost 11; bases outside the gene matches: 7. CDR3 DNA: TGTGCCAGCAGTTCCAGGGGGTTGGCGGCTTTCTTT. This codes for CASSSRGLAAFF.

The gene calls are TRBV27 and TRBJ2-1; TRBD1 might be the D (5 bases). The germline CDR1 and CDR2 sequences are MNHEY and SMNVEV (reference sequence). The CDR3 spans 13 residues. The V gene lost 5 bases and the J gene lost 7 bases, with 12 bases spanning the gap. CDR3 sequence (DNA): TGTGCCAGCAGTCTCCAGGGTGGGAATGAGCAGTTCTTC. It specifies CASSLQGGNEQFF.

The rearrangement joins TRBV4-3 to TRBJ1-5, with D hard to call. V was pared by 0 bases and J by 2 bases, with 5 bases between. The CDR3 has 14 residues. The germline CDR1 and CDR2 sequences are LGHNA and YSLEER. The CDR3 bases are TGCGCCAGCAGCCAAGATCATGGCAATCAGCCCCAGCATTTT. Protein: CASSQDHGNQPQHF.

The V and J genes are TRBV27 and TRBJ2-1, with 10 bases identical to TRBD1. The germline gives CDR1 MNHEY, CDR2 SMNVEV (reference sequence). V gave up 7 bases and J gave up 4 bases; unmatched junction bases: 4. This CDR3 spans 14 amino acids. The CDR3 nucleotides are TGTGCCAGCATAGGACAGGGGGGGTACAATGAGCAGTTCTTC. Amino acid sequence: CASIGQGGYNEQFF.